The text below deals with one T cell receptor beta chain. Per the germline V gene, CDR1 is MDHEN and CDR2 is SYDVKM. The germline V and J ends were trimmed by 6 bases and 10 bases, with 12 bases remaining between them. The CDR3 has 11 residues. The data originate from a study of cytomegalovirus exposure and HLA in healthy donors. 13 Jbeta primers and 60 Vbeta primers were used for the PCR. Per the study methods: Counted up in a later analysis, unique TCR beta chains came to 65 million to 100 million, with 9.5 million to 13 million shared. Assay: immunoSEQ multiplex PCR; the TCRdb copy retains only in-frame clones and omits some. V and J calls and clone size are given by that table; D and trimming were obtained from the DNA. Of 130,000 to 150,000 clones listed, 76% were seen once; the top ten hold almost 4%.

The chain combines TRBV28 with TRBJ1-2, with D unclear. Material for sequencing was PBMCs. The source of this sequence is a man younger than 30 in good health and CMV-seronegative. CDR3 amino acids: CASSNSLIYTF. In DNA form, the CDR3 reads TGTGCCAGCAGCAACTCCTTAATCTACACCTTC.